The 15 T cell receptor beta chains below were found in one sample sequenced in a study of blood T cell repertoires in COVID-19. TCRdb's copy holds only in-frame clones and misses some; the assay was immunoSEQ multiplex PCR. Of about 57,000 clones listed, roughly 82% are singletons. The source material was peripheral blood. These receptors were taken from a woman older than 75 with acute or convalescent COVID-19.

V is TRBV19 and J is TRBJ2-6; 10 bases are a match to TRBD1. The CDR3 contains 18 residues. Trimming took 10 bases from V and 0 from J; bases not matched to a gene: 12. CDR1 is LNHDA, CDR2 SQIVND, per germline (reference sequence). CDR3 sequence (DNA): TGTGCCACCCTTAATCGGGACAGGGGAAACTCTGGGGCCAACGTCCTGACTTTC. Its protein product is CATLNRDRGNSGANVLTF.

The chain employs TRBV5-1 and TRBJ1-3, with D tentatively TRBD1 (6 bases). Germline V gives CDR1 SGHRS, CDR2 YFSETQ. The CDR3 length is 14 residues. The V and J ends lost 3 bases and 6 bases respectively, with 13 bases between them. The CDR3 region is CASSSASGENTIYF. Written as DNA, the CDR3 is TGCGCCAGCAGCTCAGCCTCAGGGGAAAACACCATATATTTT.

The chain has TRBV3-1 (or the pseudogene TRBV3-2) and TRBJ2-1, with 16 nucleotides matching TRBD2. The V gene end was trimmed by 5 bases and the J gene end by 0 bases; junction bases not matched to a gene: 7. This CDR3 spans 19 amino acids. CDR1 is LGHDT and CDR2 is YNNKEL in the germline V gene (reference sequence). Written as DNA, the CDR3 is TGTGCCAGCAGCGTGGGACTAGCGGGAGGGCCCTACTCCTACAATGAGCAGTTCTTC. Amino acids: CASSVGLAGGPYSYNEQFF.

V is TRBV5-4 and J is TRBJ2-7; 8 bases agree with TRBD2. The CDR3 is made up of 18 amino acids. Germline V gene data show CDR1 as SGHNT and CDR2 as YYREEE (reference sequence). The V segment lost 4 bases and the J segment 0 bases; nucleotides outside the gene matches: 15. The CDR3 coding sequence is TGTGCCAGCAGCCCTCGTTCGGGTGGCGGGGGGCACTCCTACGAGCAGTACTTC. Protein sequence: CASSPRSGGGGHSYEQYF.

V usage is TRBV9 and J usage is TRBJ2-3; TRBD2 is a possible D gene (6 bases). The CDR3 is 16 amino acids. Germline V gene sequence: CDR1 SGDLS, CDR2 YYNGEE. V lost 0 bases, J lost 2 bases, and 13 bases lay in between. CDR3 bases: TGTGCCAGCAGCGTAGAGGCGGGATCGACCACAGATACGCAGTATTTT. Translation: CASSVEAGSTTDTQYF.

This chain links TRBV7-6 with TRBJ2-3, with 7 bases lining up with TRBD2. The junction had 5 bases not matched to a gene; V was cut back by 5 bases and J by 0 bases. CDR1 and CDR2 (germline): SGHVS, FNYEAQ. CDR3 length: 15 residues. The CDR3 DNA sequence: TGTGCCAGCAGCATAACTAGCGCTAGCACAGATACGCAGTATTTT. It is translated as CASSITSASTDTQYF.

The chain carries TRBV30 and TRBJ1-5, with a possible D match to TRBD1 (5 bases). The CDR3 is made up of 18 amino acids. V was clipped by 2 bases and J by 1 base, with 21 bases between them. The germline gives CDR1 GTSNPN, CDR2 SVGIG (reference sequence). The CDR3 reads CAWSRARGGLGSNQPQHF. The CDR3, as DNA: TGTGCCTGGAGTAGGGCAAGGGGAGGGTTGGGAAGCAATCAGCCCCAGCATTTT.

The V and J genes are TRBV5-4 and TRBJ2-2, with 7 bases fitting TRBD1. The ends lost 4 bases at V and 3 bases at J; junction bases unmatched: 9. Per the germline V gene, CDR1 is SGHNT and CDR2 is YYREEE (reference sequence). This CDR3 region has 16 residues. The CDR3 nucleotides read TGTGCCAGCAGCCGGACAGGCCGTGGGGACACCGGGGAGCTGTTTTTT. It yields the protein CASSRTGRGDTGELFF.

In its sample, this clone was seen once. The chain combines TRBV5-1 with TRBJ2-5; 9 bases map to TRBD2. Germline V gene sequence: CDR1 SGHRS, CDR2 YFSETQ. J lost 4 bases, V lost 3 bases, and 7 bases had no gene match. The CDR3 totals 15 residues. The CDR3 spells CASSSSSGVGETQYF. CDR3 in DNA: TGCGCCAGCAGCTCCTCTAGCGGGGTAGGAGAGACCCAGTACTTC.

This clone was seen only a few times. The chain couples TRBV2 to TRBJ1-1; D perhaps matches TRBD1 (5 bases). V lost 8 bases and J 3 bases, leaving 10 bases between the germline ends. This CDR3 comprises 12 residues. CDR1 is SNHLY and CDR2 is FYNNEI in the germline V gene. CDR3 nucleotides: TGTGCCAGCCGGGGGGATGACACTGAAGCTTTCTTT. Protein: CASRGDDTEAFF.

CDR3: CASSDEGETQYF. DNA of the CDR3: TGCGCCAGCAGCGATGAGGGAGAGACCCAGTACTTC. This rearrangement joins TRBV5-1 to TRBJ2-5, with a possible D match to TRBD2 (5 bases). The germline gives CDR1 SGHRS, CDR2 YFSETQ. The CDR3 has 12 amino acids. V lost 4 bases and J lost 4, with 8 bases in between.

The V gene is TRBV11-2, the J gene TRBJ1-1; 9 nucleotides align to TRBD1. The CDR3 is 15 amino acids. The J segment lost 4 bases and the V segment lost 3 bases, leaving 6 bases of the junction unmatched. Germline-derived CDR1 and CDR2 are SGHAT and FQNNGV. CDR3 nucleotide sequence: TGTGCCAGCAGCTTCTCCGGACAGGGGTCCACTGAAGCTTTCTTT. It yields the protein CASSFSGQGSTEAFF.

This clone was observed a single time. CDR3 nucleotide sequence: TGTGCCAGCAGCCCACCTCGTAGGGGACTAGAGAGATACGAGCAGTACTTC. Its protein is CASSPPRRGLERYEQYF. The chain carries TRBV5-8 and TRBJ2-7, with 8 bases aligning to TRBD2. The germline V gene has CDR1 SGHTS and CDR2 YDEGEE. The CDR3 runs 17 residues. With V trimmed by 4 bases and J by 4 bases, 16 bases remained unmatched. Full variable domain (missing parts from reference TRBV5-8 and TRBJ2-7): EAGVTQSPTHLIKTRGQQATLRCSPISGHTSVYWYQQALGLGLQFLLWYDEGEERNRGNFPPRFSGRQFPNYSSELNVNALELEDSALYLCASSPPRRGLERYEQYFGPGTRLTVT.

The CDR3 DNA reads as TGTGCCAGCTCACCAGGACAGGGGGAAGAGACCCAGTACTTC. Translated, it gives CASSPGQGEETQYF. The rearrangement joins TRBV18 to TRBJ2-5; 10 nucleotides align to TRBD1. Germline CDR1 is KGHSH and CDR2 is LQKENI. J was trimmed by 3 bases and V by 2 bases; bases with no gene match: 0. CDR3 length equals 14 residues.

The chain recombines TRBV27 with TRBJ1-1, with D possibly TRBD1 on 6 matching bases. The CDR3 extends over 15 amino acids. The V end was cut by 3 bases, the J end by 2 bases, with 13 bases between. In germline, CDR1 is MNHEY, CDR2 SMNVEV (reference sequence). The CDR3 DNA reads TGTGCCAGCAGTTTCAGGGGCCAGGTTAACACTGAAGCTTTCTTT. This encodes CASSFRGQVNTEAFF.